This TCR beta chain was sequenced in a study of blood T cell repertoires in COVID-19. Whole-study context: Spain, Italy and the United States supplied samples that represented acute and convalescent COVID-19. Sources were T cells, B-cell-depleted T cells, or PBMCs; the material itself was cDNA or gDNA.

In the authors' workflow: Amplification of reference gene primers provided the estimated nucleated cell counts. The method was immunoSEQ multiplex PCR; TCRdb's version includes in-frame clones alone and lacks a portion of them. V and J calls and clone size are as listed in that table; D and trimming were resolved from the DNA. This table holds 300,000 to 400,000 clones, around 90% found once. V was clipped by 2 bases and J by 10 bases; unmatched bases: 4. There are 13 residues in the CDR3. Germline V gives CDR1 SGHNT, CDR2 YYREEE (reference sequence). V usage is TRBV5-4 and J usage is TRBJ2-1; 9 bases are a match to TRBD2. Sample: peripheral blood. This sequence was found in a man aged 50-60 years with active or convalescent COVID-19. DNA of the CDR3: TGTGCCAGCAGCTTAGCTAGCGGGAACGAGCAGTTCTTC. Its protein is CASSLASGNEQFF.